This T cell receptor beta chain was sequenced in a study of spatial heterogeneity in lung cancer. By sample share, this clonotype is medium-sized. One entry per CDR3 protein, called by TCRdb with MiXCR from the 5' RACE reads. The sample records around 5,000 distinct CDR3 sequences, 2.5% to 3% being singletons. V gave up 6 bases and J gave up 5 bases; unmatched junction bases: 3. CDR3 size: 11 residues. CDR1 and CDR2 (germline): DFQATT, SNEGSKA (reference sequence). Noted time point: sample taken at primary tumor resection. Sequenced here: normal lung tissue next to the tumor, sampled at surgery. The chain recombines TRBV20-1 with TRBJ1-1; 7 bases align to TRBD1. This sequence was found in a male donor with early-stage non-small cell lung cancer. The CDR3 spells CSATRGTEAFF. The CDR3 nucleotides read TGCAGTGCAACCAGGGGGACTGAAGCTTTCTTT.